The 27 T cell receptor beta chains in this list originate from one sample, sequenced in a study of blood T cell repertoires in COVID-19. Profiled with immunoSEQ multiplex PCR; TCRdb holds only in-frame clones, not every one. Of roughly 320,000 clones in the sample, 65% to 90% were seen once. The source material was peripheral blood. The receptors were gathered from a human donor in a cohort sampled during active COVID-19.

CDR3 sequence: CATKARGNYGYTF. DNA for the CDR3: TGTGCCACAAAAGCTAGGGGCAACTATGGCTACACCTTC. The chain employs TRBV7-9 and TRBJ1-2; D is perhaps TRBD1 (5 bases). CDR1 is SEHNR and CDR2 is FQNEAQ in the germline V gene (reference sequence). CDR3 length: 13 residues. Trimming cost V 10 bases and J 2 bases, with 14 bases left between them.

The V gene is TRBV5-4, the J gene TRBJ2-3; D gene unclear. The ends were cut back, 0 bases at V and 3 bases at J, with 14 bases in the middle. CDR1 and CDR2 from the germline V gene are SGHNT and YYREEE (reference sequence). The CDR3 spans 16 residues. The CDR3 DNA reads as TGTGCCAGCAGCTTGGTACCCAGCGTCACGACAGATACGCAGTATTTT. This sequence encodes CASSLVPSVTTDTQYF.

The gene calls are TRBV6-2 or TRBV6-3 and TRBJ1-6, with D unclear. This CDR3 spans 13 amino acids. Deletions cut 3 bases from V and 6 bases from J, with 6 bases between. In germline, CDR1 is MNHEY, CDR2 SVGEGT. For the CDR3, the DNA is TGTGCCAGCAGTTATGTCGTTAATTCACCCCTCCACTTT. Residues: CASSYVVNSPLHF.

This chain uses TRBV5-1 with TRBJ2-7, with TRBD1 matching over 9 bases. V was clipped by 4 bases and J by 0 bases; unmatched bases: 5. CDR1 SGHRS and CDR2 YFSETQ come from the germline V gene. CDR3 length: 15 residues. The chain's CDR3 is CASSPGTGSSYEQYF. CDR3 in DNA: TGCGCCAGCAGCCCTGGGACAGGGAGCTCCTACGAGCAGTACTTC.

The count of this clone is one. This could be a read error, since a much larger clone is one nucleotide away. The chain employs TRBV19 and TRBJ1-2; TRBD1 matches 7 bases. CDR1 and CDR2 (germline): LNHDA, SQIVND (reference sequence). The CDR3 contains 13 residues. With 4 bases clipped from V and 2 bases from J, the junction kept 1 base outside the gene matches. The CDR3 DNA reads TGTGCCAGTAGTACGACAGGGAACTATGGCTACACCTTC. Protein: CASSTTGNYGYTF.

V and J are TRBV14 and TRBJ1-1; possibly TRBD1 for D (6 bases). The V end was cut by 4 bases, the J end by 1 base, with 13 bases between. Germline-derived CDR1 and CDR2 are SGHDN and FVKESK. The CDR3 is 15 amino acids. CDR3 residues: CASSLLGTRNTEAFF. CDR3 in DNA: TGTGCCAGCAGCCTTCTCGGGACAAGGAACACTGAAGCTTTCTTT.

The J gene is TRBJ1-2, the V gene TRBV9; a weak D match, TRBD1 (6 bases). CDR1 is SGDLS and CDR2 is YYNGEE in the germline V gene. The CDR3 length is 14 residues. Trimming left V 3 bases short and J 8 bases short, with 17 bases between. CDR3 sequence reads: CASSESPGDRGYTF. CDR3 sequence (DNA): TGTGCCAGCAGCGAGTCCCCAGGGGATAGGGGCTACACCTTC.

The V and J genes are TRBV5-1 and TRBJ1-1; D is undetermined. Germline CDR1 reads SGHRS; CDR2 reads YFSETQ. V gave up 4 bases and J gave up 2 bases, with 9 bases separating them. The CDR3 sequence is 13 residues long. CDR3 loop: CASSMGVNTEAFF. DNA of the CDR3: TGCGCCAGCAGCATGGGAGTAAACACTGAAGCTTTCTTT.

This rearrangement joins TRBV19 to TRBJ1-1; 7 bases are a match to TRBD1. J was trimmed by 3 bases and V by 3 bases; bases with no gene match: 4. Per germline, CDR1 LNHDA and CDR2 SQIVND (reference sequence). The CDR3 consists of 14 residues. The CDR3 is CASSMDRFDTEAFF. CDR3 in DNA: TGTGCCAGTAGTATGGACAGGTTTGACACTGAAGCTTTCTTT.

The chain combines TRBV4-2 with TRBJ2-7; 9 bases are shared with TRBD2. From germline, CDR1 is LGHNA and CDR2 YNFKEQ. V shed 0 bases, J shed 3 bases, and the junction held 3 bases outside the gene matches. The CDR3 extends over 15 amino acids. CDR3 bases: TGTGCCAGCAGCCAAGAGCTAGCGGGGATCTACGAGCAGTACTTC. Amino acid sequence: CASSQELAGIYEQYF.

The chain carries TRBV6-6 and TRBJ1-1, with D tentatively TRBD1 (6 bases). CDR3 size: 12 residues. Germline CDR1 MNHNY, CDR2 SVGAGI (reference sequence). V shed 5 bases and J shed 6 bases, with 10 bases lying between them. The CDR3 sequence is CASSGQYPEAFF. The CDR3, as DNA: TGTGCCAGCAGTGGACAGTATCCTGAAGCTTTCTTT.

The chain recombines TRBV7-9 with TRBJ1-2; D not resolved. This CDR3 is built from 12 residues. Deletions cut 2 bases from V and 2 bases from J, with 3 bases between. CDR1 is SEHNR and CDR2 is FQNEAQ in the germline V gene (reference sequence). CDR3 sequence reads: CASSLQNYGYTF. CDR3 nucleotide sequence: TGTGCCAGCAGCTTACAAAACTATGGCTACACCTTC.

This clone has a single count. The chain couples TRBV7-8 to TRBJ1-5; D is ambiguous. There are 12 residues in the CDR3. V lost 2 bases to trimming and J lost 9 bases, with 8 bases between them. Germline values: CDR1 SGHVS, CDR2 FQNEAQ. CDR3 protein: CASSLITRPQHF. The DNA of the CDR3 is TGTGCCAGCAGCTTAATTACACGGCCCCAGCATTTT.

The V call is TRBV10-3, the J call TRBJ2-3, with 7 bases matching TRBD2. The CDR3 loop spans 18 amino acids. Trimming at V came to 3 bases and at J to 4 bases, leaving 16 bases not matched to a gene. The germline gives CDR1 ENHRY, CDR2 SYGVKD. The CDR3 region has the DNA TGTGCCATCAGTGAAGATTTTATTGAGGGGAGGGTCGCAGATACGCAGTATTTT. Encoded protein: CAISEDFIEGRVADTQYF.

Only a few counts were recorded for this clone. This sequence joins TRBV6-5 and TRBJ1-1; D is unclear. In germline, CDR1 is MNHEY, CDR2 SVGAGI. CDR3 size: 14 residues. With 3 bases removed from V and 1 base from J, the gap between germline ends came to 9 bases. Here the CDR3 DNA reads TGTGCCAGCAGTTATGGACGGGGGAACACTGAAGCTTTCTTT. It codes for CASSYGRGNTEAFF.

This chain joins TRBV10-2 and TRBJ1-6; D unclear. Germline V lookup: CDR1 WSHSY, CDR2 SAAADI. CDR3 length equals 15 residues. With 3 bases removed from V and 7 bases from J, the gap between germline ends came to 13 bases. DNA of the CDR3: TGCGCCAGCAGTGACCGGGAAATAGGGAATTCACCCCTCCACTTT. Amino acid sequence: CASSDREIGNSPLHF.

The V gene is TRBV5-4, the J gene TRBJ2-2, with 9 bases aligning to TRBD1. CDR1 and CDR2 (germline): SGHNT, YYREEE (reference sequence). V lost 4 bases to trimming and J lost 7 bases; unmatched junction nucleotides: 8. CDR3 length: 15 amino acids. The CDR3: CASSPTGGAIGELFF. DNA of the CDR3: TGTGCCAGCAGCCCAACAGGGGGCGCGATCGGGGAGCTGTTTTTT. Drawing the rest from reference TRBV5-4 and TRBJ2-2, the complete variable domain is ETGVTQSPTHLIKTRGQQVTLRCSSQSGHNTVSWYQQALGQGPQFIFQYYREEENGRGNFPPRFSGLQFPNYSSELNVNALELDDSALYLCASSPTGGAIGELFFGEGSRLTVL.

The sample holds one count of this clone. The chain uses TRBV5-6 and TRBJ2-1; D is undetermined. CDR1 SGHDT and CDR2 YYEEEE come from the germline V gene. CDR3 length equals 15 residues. Trimming stripped 2 bases from V and 3 bases from J, with 12 bases between. The CDR3, as DNA: TGTGCCAGCAGCTTACGGTCTCCAGGCTACAATGAGCAGTTCTTC. Translating it yields CASSLRSPGYNEQFF.

This chain links TRBV19 with TRBJ1-5; TRBD1 matches 8 bases. V lost 5 bases and J lost 7; bases outside the gene matches: 4. This CDR3 has 13 residues. CDR1 and CDR2 (germline): LNHDA, SQIVND (reference sequence). The CDR3 reads CASSRQGPQPQHF. CDR3 sequence (DNA): TGTGCCAGTAGTCGACAGGGGCCCCAGCCCCAGCATTTT.

This clone was observed a single time. The J gene is TRBJ2-3, the V gene TRBV7-2; D is undetermined. Trimming left V 0 bases short and J 6 bases short, with 7 bases between. The CDR3 contains 13 residues. The germline V gene has CDR1 SGHTA and CDR2 FQGNSA. DNA for the CDR3: TGTGCCAGCAGCTTAGCGGTACTTGATACGCAGTATTTT. Residues: CASSLAVLDTQYF.

This clone was recorded once. The DNA of the CDR3 is TGTGCCAGCAGCGCCCCCAACAGGGACACTGAAGCTTTCTTT. Translation: CASSAPNRDTEAFF. This chain uses TRBV9 with TRBJ1-1, with D possibly matching TRBD1 (6 bases). CDR1 is SGDLS and CDR2 is YYNGEE in the germline V gene. Deletions cut 3 bases from V and 3 bases from J, with 12 bases between. The CDR3 is 14 amino acids.

This sequence joins TRBV7-9 and TRBJ2-3, with D possibly being TRBD1 (6 bases). Trimming removed 4 bases from V and 4 bases from J, with 12 bases in between. CDR1 and CDR2 (germline): SEHNR, FQNEAQ (reference sequence). This CDR3 is built from 14 residues. In nucleotides, the CDR3 is TGTGCCAGCAGCTCAGGGGAAGGTGCAGATACGCAGTATTTT. The encoded protein is CASSSGEGADTQYF.

V and J are TRBV30 and TRBJ2-7; possibly TRBD2 for D (6 bases). The CDR3 is 13 residues long. Trimming took off 1 base at V and 3 bases at J, with 10 bases between the two ends. Per germline, CDR1 GTSNPN and CDR2 SVGIG (reference sequence). The CDR3 spells CAWSGEALYEQYF. CDR3 DNA sequence: TGTGCCTGGAGTGGGGAGGCCCTCTACGAGCAGTACTTC.

This chain joins TRBV6-5 and TRBJ2-7, with D possibly TRBD1 on 6 matching bases. Germline V gives CDR1 MNHEY, CDR2 SVGAGI. Trimming took 7 bases from V and 2 from J, leaving 18 bases between them. CDR3 length: 15 amino acids. CDR3 in amino acids: CASTSNRVKAYEQYF. The CDR3 nucleotides are TGTGCCAGCACCTCAAACAGGGTAAAAGCCTACGAGCAGTACTTC.

The chain uses TRBV27 and TRBJ1-2; no definite D call. This CDR3 has 13 residues. The V end lost 3 bases, the J end lost 0 bases, and 5 bases lay between the germline ends. Germline CDR1 MNHEY, CDR2 SMNVEV (reference sequence). The CDR3 loop reads CASSFGTNYGYTF. The CDR3 DNA reads TGTGCCAGCAGTTTCGGTACTAACTATGGCTACACCTTC.

The chain carries TRBV5-1 and TRBJ1-1; the match to TRBD1 covers 7 bases. V trimming: 0 bases; J trimming: 8 bases; junction bases outside the gene matches: 1. The V gene's germline CDR1 is SGHRS and CDR2 YFSETQ. CDR3 length equals 12 residues. The CDR3, as DNA: TGCGCCAGCAGCTTGGGGGGACAGGAAGCTTTCTTT. Protein product: CASSLGGQEAFF. Full variable domain (outside the CDR3, taken from reference TRBV5-1 and TRBJ1-1): KAGVTQTPRYLIKTRGQQVTLSCSPISGHRSVSWYQQTPGQGLQFLFEYFSETQRNKGNFPGRFSGRQFSNSRSEMNVSTLELGDSALYLCASSLGGQEAFFGQGTRLTVV.

This chain uses TRBV7-2 with TRBJ2-7, with D perhaps matching TRBD1 (5 bases). The germline V gene has CDR1 SGHTA and CDR2 FQGNSA. This CDR3 comprises 13 residues. Trimming left V 1 base short and J 4 bases short, with 8 bases between. Here the CDR3 reads CASSLGRDYEQYF. CDR3 DNA sequence: TGTGCCAGCAGCTTAGGCAGGGATTACGAGCAGTACTTC. Together with reference TRBV7-2 and TRBJ2-7, the CDR3 gives the full variable domain: GAGVSQSPSNKVTEKGKDVELRCDPISGHTALYWYRQSLGQGLEFLIYFQGNSAPDKSGLPSDRFSAERTGGSVSTLTIQRTQQEDSAVYLCASSLGRDYEQYFGPGTRLTVT.